The 28 T cell receptor beta chains below all came from one sample that was sequenced in a study of shared clonotypes between healthy human individuals. In the naive CD8 group, cells lacked CD45RO and were positively selected for CCR7, so terminally differentiated effector memory CD45RA+ cells were left out. Assay used: immunoSEQ multiplex PCR; TCRdb lists only in-frame clones, some missing. The sample lists approximately 2,200,000 clones; under 95% were seen once. The material sequenced was naive CD8+ T cells from PBMCs. These receptors came from a man aged 18 to 29 in good health. Some clones in this sample may be carry-over from other donors' samples.

This rearrangement joins TRBV4-3 to TRBJ2-7, with 14 nucleotides matching TRBD2. Trimming took 0 bases from V and 0 from J; bases not matched to a gene: 1. This CDR3 is 17 amino acids long. Germline V lookup: CDR1 LGHNA, CDR2 YSLEER. In nucleotides, the CDR3 is TGCGCCAGCAGCCAAGATGGGACTAGCGGGGGCTCCTACGAGCAGTACTTC. It yields the protein CASSQDGTSGGSYEQYF.

The V gene is TRBV29-1, the J gene TRBJ2-7; perhaps TRBD2 as D (5 bases). Trimming cost V 2 bases and J 0 bases, with 17 bases left between them. The CDR3 totals 16 residues. Germline V gene data show CDR1 as SQVTM and CDR2 as ANQGSEA. The CDR3 region is CSVEFRLAASSYEQYF. The CDR3 bases are TGCAGCGTTGAATTCCGGCTAGCAGCGAGCTCCTACGAGCAGTACTTC.

A word on this clone: Other DNA sequences of this sample code for an identical CDR3. The J gene is TRBJ2-7, the V gene TRBV11-2; 8 positions match TRBD2. The length of the CDR3 is 14 residues. V lost 1 base to trimming and J lost 3 bases; unmatched junction nucleotides: 2. Germline assignment: CDR1 SGHAT and CDR2 FQNNGV. CDR3 sequence (DNA): TGTGCCAGCAGCTTAGGAGCGGGAGTCTACGAGCAGTACTTC. Protein sequence: CASSLGAGVYEQYF.

The gene calls are TRBV5-4 and TRBJ2-7; 7 bases map to TRBD1. The J segment lost 5 bases and the V segment lost 3 bases, leaving 2 bases of the junction unmatched. Germline CDR1 is SGHNT and CDR2 is YYREEE (reference sequence). The CDR3 has 12 amino acids. The CDR3 reads CASSWGTDEQYF. CDR3 sequence (DNA): TGTGCCAGCAGCTGGGGGACAGACGAGCAGTACTTC.

The chain couples TRBV7-6 to TRBJ2-7; no definite D call. Germline V gene data show CDR1 as SGHVS and CDR2 as FNYEAQ. CDR3 size: 14 residues. Trimming stripped 3 bases from V and 0 bases from J, with 9 bases between. The CDR3 sequence: CASSLRTDSYEQYF. The CDR3 bases are TGTGCCAGCAGCTTGAGGACGGACTCCTACGAGCAGTACTTC.

Here the CDR3 reads CASSQVLGNEKLFF. DNA for the CDR3: TGTGCCAGCAGTCAAGTATTGGGGAATGAAAAACTGTTTTTT. The chain employs TRBV28 and TRBJ1-4; unclear D gene. There are 14 residues in the CDR3. V dropped 5 bases and J dropped 5 bases, with 12 bases sitting between them. Looked up from germline, CDR1 is MDHEN and CDR2 is SYDVKM.

J is TRBJ1-4 and V is TRBV9; 8 bases are a match to TRBD1. CDR3 size: 15 residues. The germline CDR1 and CDR2 sequences are SGDLS and YYNGEE. After removal of 3 bases from V and 4 bases from J, the junction contained 5 bases not matched to a gene. The CDR3 nucleotides read TGTGCCAGCAGCGACACAGGGGGAGGTAATGAAAAACTGTTTTTT. It is translated as CASSDTGGGNEKLFF.

The chain couples TRBV11-2 to TRBJ2-6, with a possible D match to TRBD2 (5 bases). Looked up from germline, CDR1 is SGHAT and CDR2 is FQNNGV. V was pared by 6 bases and J by 0 bases, with 9 bases between. The CDR3 is 15 residues long. CDR3 DNA: TGTGCCAGCAGGGCCCGGGGCTCTGGGGCCAACGTCCTGACTTTC. This encodes CASRARGSGANVLTF.

The J gene is TRBJ1-2, the V gene TRBV27; D is ambiguous. V was shortened by 0 bases and J by 1 base, with 12 bases between the two germline ends. The CDR3 length is 16 residues. CDR1 and CDR2 (germline): MNHEY, SMNVEV (reference sequence). For the CDR3, the DNA is TGTGCCAGCAGTTTATCGAGGCGGGGTAATAACTATGGCTACACCTTC. Translation: CASSLSRRGNNYGYTF.

The chain employs TRBV9 and TRBJ1-3; D is perhaps TRBD1 (5 bases). V lost 3 bases and J 3 bases, leaving 13 bases between the germline ends. The germline V gene encodes CDR1 SGDLS and CDR2 YYNGEE. The CDR3 totals 15 residues. The CDR3 loop reads CASSAPDSGGNTIYF. In DNA, the CDR3 is TGTGCCAGCAGCGCACCTGACAGCGGTGGAAACACCATATATTTT.

The genes are TRBV6-5 and TRBJ2-7; D is unresolved. V gave up 7 bases and J gave up 1 base, with 14 bases separating them. Germline V gene lookup returns CDR1 MNHEY and CDR2 SVGAGI. The CDR3 contains 14 residues. This CDR3 reads CASKIIEESYEQYF. The CDR3, as DNA: TGTGCCAGCAAAATAATAGAAGAGTCCTACGAGCAGTACTTC.

This clone showed up just once. The rearrangement links TRBV28 to TRBJ2-2; D gene uncertain. V lost 7 bases to trimming and J lost 6 bases, with 21 bases between them. The CDR3 is made up of 16 amino acids. CDR1 and CDR2 (germline): MDHEN, SYDVKM. The CDR3, as DNA: TGTGCCAGCACCGTTCGGTTGGGTGAGAGTCCCGGGGAGCTGTTTTTT. Amino acids: CASTVRLGESPGELFF.

This rearrangement joins TRBV29-1 to TRBJ2-1; D not certain. Trimming stripped 6 bases from V and 4 bases from J, with 16 bases between. The CDR3 loop spans 14 amino acids. CDR1 SQVTM and CDR2 ANQGSEA come from the germline V gene. The CDR3 region is CSVQGLGRYNEQFF. The CDR3 region has the DNA TGCAGCGTCCAAGGGTTGGGCCGGTACAATGAGCAGTTCTTC.

This clone was observed a handful of times. This chain links TRBV4-1 with TRBJ1-1; 7 bases match TRBD1. This CDR3 is 16 amino acids long. CDR1 and CDR2 (germline): MGHRA, YSYEKL. V lost 5 bases to trimming and J lost 2 bases; unmatched junction nucleotides: 11. CDR3 protein: CASSSPFGTANTEAFF. The CDR3 nucleotides read TGCGCCAGCAGCTCGCCGTTCGGGACAGCTAACACTGAAGCTTTCTTT.

This clone has just one count. V and J are TRBV6-5 and TRBJ1-2; no clear D gene. Per the germline V gene, CDR1 is MNHEY and CDR2 is SVGAGI. Trimming removed 8 bases at V and 2 bases at J, with 6 bases between. The CDR3 length is 11 residues. The CDR3 nucleotides read TGTGCCAGCCGAACGAACTATGGCTACACCTTC. Translating gives CASRTNYGYTF.

The chain is built from TRBV19 and TRBJ1-5, with D possibly TRBD1 on 5 matching bases. The ends were cut back, 5 bases at V and 4 bases at J, with 18 bases in the middle. The CDR3 sequence is 16 residues long. Germline V gene data show CDR1 as LNHDA and CDR2 as SQIVND (reference sequence). CDR3 sequence (DNA): TGTGCCAGTAGTGCCCTTGACAGAGGTATTAATCAGCCCCAGCATTTT. This codes for CASSALDRGINQPQHF.

The V gene is TRBV28, the J gene TRBJ2-2, with 10 bases identical to TRBD2. Trimming removed 6 bases from V and 3 bases from J; junction bases left unmatched: 10. This CDR3 has 17 residues. CDR1 MDHEN and CDR2 SYDVKM come from the germline V gene. The CDR3 nucleotides are TGTGCCAGCAGAGGATATAGCGGGAGGACGGACACCGGGGAGCTGTTTTTT. Amino acids: CASRGYSGRTDTGELFF.

This clone was detected only once. V and J are TRBV4-3 and TRBJ2-3, with D maybe TRBD1 (5 bases). CDR3 length equals 14 residues. From germline, CDR1 is LGHNA and CDR2 YSLEER. Trimming took off 1 base at V and 3 bases at J, with 8 bases between the two ends. CDR3 protein: CASSQGRETDTQYF. The DNA for the CDR3 is TGCGCCAGCAGCCAAGGCAGGGAAACAGATACGCAGTATTTT.

The chain recombines TRBV9 with TRBJ2-2; no clear D gene. Germline values: CDR1 SGDLS, CDR2 YYNGEE. The CDR3 has 16 residues. Deletions cut 4 bases from V and 4 bases from J, with 17 bases between. In DNA form, the CDR3 reads TGTGCCAGCAGCACTCGCCCCGTTGGTGCCACCGGGGAGCTGTTTTTT. Its protein product is CASSTRPVGATGELFF.

The chain is built from TRBV9 and TRBJ1-4; TRBD1 aligns across 7 bases. Per the germline V gene, CDR1 is SGDLS and CDR2 is YYNGEE. This CDR3 has 14 residues. J lost 8 bases, V lost 4 bases, and 8 bases had no gene match. The CDR3, as DNA: TGTGCCAGCAGCTCGCCCGGGACAGTAGAAAAACTGTTTTTT. It encodes CASSSPGTVEKLFF.

The chain is built from TRBV28 and TRBJ1-5, with D perhaps matching TRBD1 (6 bases). The germline gives CDR1 MDHEN, CDR2 SYDVKM. The length of the CDR3 is 14 residues. V lost 7 bases to trimming and J lost 6 bases, with 16 bases between them. CDR3 nucleotide sequence: TGTGCCAGCACCGAGTCGGGAGGGGGTCAGCCCCAGCATTTT. Translating it yields CASTESGGGQPQHF. The full variable domain, rest sourced from reference TRBV28 and TRBJ1-5, is DVKVTQSSRYLVKRTGEKVFLECVQDMDHENMFWYRQDPGLGLRLIYFSYDVKMKEKGDIPEGYSVSREKKERFSLILESASTNQTSMYLCASTESGGGQPQHFGDGTRLSIL.

This clone occurred once. Distinct nucleotide sequences in the sample also encode this CDR3. The chain joins TRBV6-6 to TRBJ2-7; the D call may be TRBD1 or TRBD2 (5 bases each). Per the germline V gene, CDR1 is MNHNY and CDR2 is SVGAGI (reference sequence). V shed 5 bases and J shed 3 bases, with 8 bases lying between them. This CDR3 region has 12 residues. CDR3 coding DNA: TGTGCCAGCAGTCCAGGGAGCTACGAGCAGTACTTC. Translated, it gives CASSPGSYEQYF.

The V and J genes are TRBV4-1 and TRBJ2-1; 11 bases map to TRBD2. The CDR3 consists of 17 residues. CDR1 and CDR2 from the germline V gene are MGHRA and YSYEKL. Germline trimming cut 0 bases from V and 10 bases from J; bases unmatched to any gene: 11. The CDR3 DNA follows: TGCGCCAGCAGCCAAGAGCAAAGGCTAGCGGGAGGTCGGGAGCAGTTCTTC. Protein: CASSQEQRLAGGREQFF.

About this clone: Other DNA sequences in the same sample also yield this CDR3. V gene TRBV28 combines with J gene TRBJ1-1; D uncertain. CDR1 and CDR2 from the germline V gene are MDHEN and SYDVKM. V lost 5 bases and J lost 0, with 10 bases in between. This CDR3 comprises 14 residues. CDR3 amino acids: CASSLRRMNTEAFF. CDR3 DNA: TGTGCCAGCAGTCTCCGACGGATGAACACTGAAGCTTTCTTT.

This chain links TRBV19 with TRBJ2-7; the match to TRBD1 covers 9 bases. The V gene end was trimmed by 4 bases and the J gene end by 6 bases; junction bases not matched to a gene: 10. CDR1 is LNHDA and CDR2 is SQIVND in the germline V gene (reference sequence). This CDR3 comprises 15 residues. The CDR3 DNA reads TGTGCCAGTAGTACCCAACAGGGGGCCCCATCCGAGCAGTACTTC. Protein: CASSTQQGAPSEQYF.

The chain's CDR3 is CASRSTENYEQYF. The CDR3 DNA follows: TGTGCCAGCAGATCGACAGAGAACTACGAGCAGTACTTC. The chain employs TRBV2 and TRBJ2-7, with TRBD1 as a possible D gene (5 bases). V lost 6 bases to trimming and J lost 3 bases, with 12 bases between them. Germline CDR1 is SNHLY and CDR2 is FYNNEI. The length of the CDR3 is 13 residues.

This clone was observed once. V is TRBV7-2 and J is TRBJ1-4, with 12 bases matching TRBD1. This CDR3 is built from 17 residues. Germline CDR1 and CDR2: SGHTA and FQGNSA. V was pared by 5 bases and J by 7 bases, with 11 bases of the junction left unmatched. The CDR3 reads CASSVPGQGALGEKLFF. CDR3 DNA sequence: TGTGCCAGCAGCGTACCGGGACAGGGGGCTCTTGGTGAAAAACTGTTTTTT.

On this clone itself: At the DNA level, this CDR3 is encoded by other sequences in the same sample as well. The chain joins TRBV5-1 to TRBJ1-5; weak D call: TRBD1 (6 bases). Germline V lookup: CDR1 SGHRS, CDR2 YFSETQ. Trimming stripped 4 bases from V and 4 bases from J, with 12 bases between. This CDR3 region has 14 residues. CDR3 in amino acids: CASSPGQGNQPQHF. The CDR3 DNA is TGCGCCAGCAGCCCGGGACAAGGGAATCAGCCCCAGCATTTT.